This T cell receptor (beta chain) was retrieved from a study of cytomegalovirus exposure and HLA in healthy donors. At the level of the study: Inside one of the first data releases sat about 91 million unique TCRs taken from HLA-typed donors.

Primers for the PCR totalled 60 Vbeta and 13 Jbeta. TCRdb keeps only in-frame clones here, not all; method: immunoSEQ multiplex PCR. The sample holds over 150,000 clones, over 65% seen once. Findings of the study overall: Researchers catalogued about 160 TCR beta chains as cytomegalovirus-associated. Reported results showed that the classifier diagnosed cytomegalovirus status with high specificity and sensitivity.

This clone was seen a single time. The antigen is undetermined. The sequence came from a boy aged 2 to 10 in good health and CMV-seronegative. Material: PBMCs.

CDR3 in amino acids: CASSLVGRTVGYYEQYF. In DNA, the CDR3 is TGTGCCAGCAGCTTAGTAGGGCGGACAGTTGGATACTACGAGCAGTACTTC. The rearrangement uses TRBV7-2 and TRBJ2-7, with a weak D call TRBD1 (6 bases). The germline V gene has CDR1 SGHTA and CDR2 FQGNSA. Trimming shortened V by 1 base and J by 3 bases, and 19 bases separated the two germline ends. This CDR3 region has 17 residues.